The sequence of this T cell receptor (beta chain) was determined in a study of cytomegalovirus exposure and HLA in healthy donors. General observations from the study: Among TCR beta chains, those listed as cytomegalovirus-associated numbered about 160. Specificity of three CMV-associated chains for CMV antigens was verified in vitro.

Of note for this clone: Its antigen is undetermined.

The data were produced by immunoSEQ multiplex PCR, yet TCRdb's version contains in-frame clones alone and is incomplete. The table has around 140,000 clones, around 84% seen once; the top ten hold roughly 9%. The CDR3 is 14 residues long. J was trimmed by 6 bases and V by 0 bases; bases with no gene match: 6. In germline, CDR1 is SGHRS, CDR2 YFSETQ. V is TRBV5-1 and J is TRBJ2-7, with 7 bases matching TRBD2. This receptor was identified in a man younger than 35 in good health and CMV-seropositive. The material sequenced was PBMCs. CDR3 in DNA: TGCGCCAGCAGCTTGGCCATAGGGAGGGGCGAGCAGTACTTC. Translating gives CASSLAIGRGEQYF.